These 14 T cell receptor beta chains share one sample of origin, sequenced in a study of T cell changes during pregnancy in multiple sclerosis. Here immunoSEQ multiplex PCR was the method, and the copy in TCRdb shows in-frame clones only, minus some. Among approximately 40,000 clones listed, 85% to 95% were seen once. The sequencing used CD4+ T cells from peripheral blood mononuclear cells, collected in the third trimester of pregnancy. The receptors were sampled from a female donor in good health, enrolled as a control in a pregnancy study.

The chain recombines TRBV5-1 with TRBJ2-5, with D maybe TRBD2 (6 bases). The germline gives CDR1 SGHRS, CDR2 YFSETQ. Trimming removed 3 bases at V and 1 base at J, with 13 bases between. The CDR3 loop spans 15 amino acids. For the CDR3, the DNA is TGCGCCAGCAGCTCAGCGGGTGGTCTCCAAGAGACCCAGTACTTC. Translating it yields CASSSAGGLQETQYF.

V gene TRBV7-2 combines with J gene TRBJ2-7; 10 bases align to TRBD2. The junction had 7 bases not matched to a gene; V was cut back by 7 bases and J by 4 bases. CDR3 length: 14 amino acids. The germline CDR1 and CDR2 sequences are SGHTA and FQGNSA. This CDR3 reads CASTPSGRWYEQYF. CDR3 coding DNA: TGTGCCAGCACTCCTAGCGGGAGATGGTACGAGCAGTACTTC. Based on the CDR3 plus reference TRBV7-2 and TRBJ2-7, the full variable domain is GAGVSQSPSNKVTEKGKDVELRCDPISGHTALYWYRQSLGQGLEFLIYFQGNSAPDKSGLPSDRFSAERTGGSVSTLTIQRTQQEDSAVYLCASTPSGRWYEQYFGPGTRLTVT.

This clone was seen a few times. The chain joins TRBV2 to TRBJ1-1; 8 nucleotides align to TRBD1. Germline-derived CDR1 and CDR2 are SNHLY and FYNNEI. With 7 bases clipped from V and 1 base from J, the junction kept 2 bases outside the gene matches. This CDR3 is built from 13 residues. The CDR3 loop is CASKDRGNTEAFF. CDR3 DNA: TGTGCCAGCAAAGACAGGGGGAACACTGAAGCTTTCTTT.

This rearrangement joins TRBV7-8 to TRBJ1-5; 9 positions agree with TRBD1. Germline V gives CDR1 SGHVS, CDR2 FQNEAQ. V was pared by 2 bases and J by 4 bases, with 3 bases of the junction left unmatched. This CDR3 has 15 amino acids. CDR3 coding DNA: TGTGCCAGCAGCTTAAACAGGGGGCAGAATCAGCCCCAGCATTTT. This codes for CASSLNRGQNQPQHF.

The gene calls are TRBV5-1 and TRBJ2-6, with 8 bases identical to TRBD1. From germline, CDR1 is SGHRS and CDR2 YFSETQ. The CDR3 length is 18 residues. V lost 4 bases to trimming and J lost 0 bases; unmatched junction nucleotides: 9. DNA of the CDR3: TGCGCCAGCAGCACGAGGACAGGGCCCAGCTCTGGGGCCAACGTCCTGACTTTC. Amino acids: CASSTRTGPSSGANVLTF.

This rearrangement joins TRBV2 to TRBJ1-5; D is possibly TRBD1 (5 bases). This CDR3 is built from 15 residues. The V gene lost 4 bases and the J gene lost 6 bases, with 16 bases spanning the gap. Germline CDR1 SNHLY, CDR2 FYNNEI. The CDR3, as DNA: TGTGCCAGCAGTGTGGGGGGGAATCCGAGTCAGCCCCAGCATTTT. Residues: CASSVGGNPSQPQHF.

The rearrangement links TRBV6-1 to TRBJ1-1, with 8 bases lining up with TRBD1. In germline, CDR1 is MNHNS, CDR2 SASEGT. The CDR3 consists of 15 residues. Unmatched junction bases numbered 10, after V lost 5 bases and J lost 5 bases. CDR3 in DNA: TGTGCCAGCAGTTCGCAGGGGGCATTGGGAACTGAAGCTTTCTTT. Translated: CASSSQGALGTEAFF.

The CDR3 DNA reads TGTGCCAGCAGCGTAGGGGGCAGGGCCTTGTACAATGAGCAGTTCTTC. Translating it yields CASSVGGRALYNEQFF. The V and J genes are TRBV9 and TRBJ2-1; D is possibly TRBD1 (5 bases). The CDR3 has 16 amino acids. The V and J ends lost 0 bases and 4 bases respectively, with 14 bases between them. Germline CDR1 reads SGDLS; CDR2 reads YYNGEE.

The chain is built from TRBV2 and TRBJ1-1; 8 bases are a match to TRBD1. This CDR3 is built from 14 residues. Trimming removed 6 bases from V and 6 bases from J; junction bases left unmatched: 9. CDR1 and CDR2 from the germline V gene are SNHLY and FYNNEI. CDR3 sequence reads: CASRTDRAIPEAFF. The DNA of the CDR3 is TGTGCCAGCAGGACGGACAGGGCTATCCCTGAAGCTTTCTTT.

The CDR3 DNA reads as TGTGCCATCAGTGACGTACAGGGGGGCCAGCCCCAGCATTTT. Amino acid sequence: CAISDVQGGQPQHF. The chain combines TRBV10-3 with TRBJ1-5, with 8 bases that match TRBD1. The CDR3 has 14 residues. V shed 3 bases and J 7 bases; nucleotides not matched to a gene: 5. Germline V gene data show CDR1 as ENHRY and CDR2 as SYGVKD.

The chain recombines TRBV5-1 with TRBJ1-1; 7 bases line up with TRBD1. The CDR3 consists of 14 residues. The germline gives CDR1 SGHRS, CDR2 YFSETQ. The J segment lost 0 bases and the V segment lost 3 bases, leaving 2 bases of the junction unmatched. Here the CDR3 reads CASSSTGLNTEAFF. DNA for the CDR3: TGCGCCAGCAGCTCGACAGGGCTGAACACTGAAGCTTTCTTT.

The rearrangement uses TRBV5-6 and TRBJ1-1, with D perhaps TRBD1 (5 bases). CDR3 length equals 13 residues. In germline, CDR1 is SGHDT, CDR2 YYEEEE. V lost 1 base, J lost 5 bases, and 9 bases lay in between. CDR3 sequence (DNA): TGTGCCAGCAGCTTGCCAGGGCTGACTGAAGCTTTCTTT. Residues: CASSLPGLTEAFF.

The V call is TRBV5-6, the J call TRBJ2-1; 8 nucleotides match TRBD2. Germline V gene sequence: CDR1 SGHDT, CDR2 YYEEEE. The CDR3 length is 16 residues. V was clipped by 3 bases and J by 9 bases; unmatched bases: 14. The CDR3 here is CASSSYTGTRGFEQFF. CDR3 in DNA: TGTGCCAGCAGCTCTTACACCGGGACTAGGGGGTTTGAGCAGTTCTTC.

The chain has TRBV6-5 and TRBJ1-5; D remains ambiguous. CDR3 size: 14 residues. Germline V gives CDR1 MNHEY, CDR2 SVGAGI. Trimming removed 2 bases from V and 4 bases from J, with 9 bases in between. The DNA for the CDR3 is TGTGCCAGCAGTTACAATCGCCGGAATCAGCCCCAGCATTTT. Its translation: CASSYNRRNQPQHF.